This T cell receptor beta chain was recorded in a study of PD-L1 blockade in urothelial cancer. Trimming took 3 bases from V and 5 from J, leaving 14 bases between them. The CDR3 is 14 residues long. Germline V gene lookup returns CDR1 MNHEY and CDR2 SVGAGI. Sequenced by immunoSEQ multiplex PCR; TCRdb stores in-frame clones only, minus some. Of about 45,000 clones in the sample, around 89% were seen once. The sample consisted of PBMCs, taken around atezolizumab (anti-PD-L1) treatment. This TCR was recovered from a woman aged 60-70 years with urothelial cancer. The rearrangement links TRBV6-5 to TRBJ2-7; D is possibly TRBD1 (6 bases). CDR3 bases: TGTGCCAGCAGTTATACAGGGATGATTGACGAGCAGTACTTC. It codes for CASSYTGMIDEQYF.